This TCR beta chain stems from a study of control samples from healthy donors and cancer patients. The CDR3 contains 15 residues. Germline V gene sequence: CDR1 SGHAT, CDR2 FQNNGV. V dropped 5 bases and J dropped 4 bases, with 16 bases sitting between them. Clones were sequenced by immunoSEQ multiplex PCR, and TCRdb holds only the in-frame ones, with some missing. Of approximately 70,000 clones detected, about nine tenths appear once; the ten largest clones hold 1% to 1.5%. This clonotype was sampled from a woman in her forties or fifties with colorectal cancer. V usage is TRBV11-2 and J usage is TRBJ2-3; no firm D call. Sequenced: PBMCs. The chain's CDR3 is CASSTAIAGPDTQYF. CDR3 in DNA: TGTGCCAGCAGCACCGCAATAGCCGGCCCAGATACGCAGTATTTT.